This TCR beta chain derives from a study of blood T cells in healthy people across ages. Through a sample-barcoded 5' primer and a J-beta primer mix, a second PCR was run for 7 to 11 cycles. TCRdb redid the calling of the 5' RACE reads with MiXCR, one entry per CDR3 protein. The sample holds about 800,000 distinct CDR3 sequences, approximately 25% seen once. The sample holds many counts of this clonotype. These sequences were also reported in another study, on T cells of mothers and their children. That paper notes: Three healthy Caucasian mothers and their six children donated.

The receptor's source is a boy aged 5-17 years in good health. Sample: blood.

The CDR3 coding sequence is TGTGCCAGCAGTTACCCCAGAGGCACAGATACGCAGTATTTT. Its protein is CASSYPRGTDTQYF. This chain joins TRBV6-2 or TRBV6-3 and TRBJ2-3; D is ambiguous. This CDR3 has 14 residues. V was shortened by 2 bases and J by 1 base, with 7 bases between the two germline ends. Germline assignment: CDR1 MNHEY and CDR2 SVGEGT.